This T cell receptor beta chain emerged from a study of molecular identifiers for immune sequencing clone quantification. Study outcomes and limitations: Clonotypes surpassing 20 RNA copies contained over 98% of effector molecules, versus under 1% in naive cells. Even with one million naive cells present, spiked Jurkat TCR RNA from one cell was reportedly detectable.

TCRdb redid the calling of the PCR reads with MiXCR, one entry per CDR3 protein. The sample holds about 640,000 distinct CDR3 sequences, 15% to 20% seen once. The ends were cut back, 4 bases at V and 4 bases at J, with 14 bases in the middle. CDR3 length: 14 amino acids. The table lists this clonotype with many counts. Its specificity is unknown. The chain has TRBV12-3 or TRBV12-4 and TRBJ2-7; TRBD1 or TRBD2 may be the D gene (5 bases each). Specimen: naive CD8+ T cells from blood, with Jurkat cell RNA spiked in. Noted subset: FACS-sorted CD8+CD4-CCR7+CD45RA+ naive T cells. This sequence was found in a human donor in good health. Some libraries in this study had Jurkat cell RNA spiked in. CDR3 protein: CASSSAGTDYEQYF. The CDR3 DNA is TGTGCCAGCAGTTCCGCCGGGACCGATTACGAGCAGTACTTC.